Listed here are 26 T cell receptor beta chains from one sample, sequenced in a study of shared clonotypes between healthy human individuals. Produced via immunoSEQ multiplex PCR; TCRdb's table is partial and in-frame only. The table has some 500,000 clones, 75% to 80% seen once. The sample taken for sequencing was PBMCs. The receptors here all came from a middle-aged woman in good health. Some clones in this sample may be carry-over from other donors' samples.

The rearrangement links TRBV7-3 to TRBJ2-3; 7 bases map to TRBD2. The V gene end was trimmed by 3 bases and the J gene end by 4 bases; junction bases not matched to a gene: 7. From germline, CDR1 is SGHTA and CDR2 FQGTGA. This CDR3 has 15 residues. The CDR3 DNA sequence: TGTGCCAGCAGCTTTTGGGGGGGTTCTCCAGATACGCAGTATTTT. Translated: CASSFWGGSPDTQYF.

The J gene is TRBJ2-1, the V gene TRBV27; the D gene is possibly TRBD1 (5 bases). Trimming left V 3 bases short and J 7 bases short, with 10 bases between. Germline CDR1 reads MNHEY; CDR2 reads SMNVEV (reference sequence). The CDR3 has 13 residues. CDR3 residues: CASSFDRRNEQFF. The DNA of the CDR3 is TGTGCCAGCAGTTTCGACAGACGTAATGAGCAGTTCTTC.

V and J are TRBV20-1 and TRBJ1-1, with unresolved D. Trimming took off 3 bases at V and 7 bases at J, with 9 bases between the two ends. CDR1 is DFQATT and CDR2 is SNEGSKA in the germline V gene (reference sequence). The CDR3 runs to 11 residues. CDR3 DNA: TGCAGTGCTAGCATGGGCCTTGAAGCTTTCTTT. Its protein is CSASMGLEAFF.

This chain joins TRBV28 and TRBJ2-1; 7 nucleotides agree with TRBD1. With V trimmed by 8 bases and J by 2 bases, 0 bases remained unmatched. The CDR3 is 12 amino acids. Germline-derived CDR1 and CDR2 are MDHEN and SYDVKM. The CDR3, as DNA: TGTGCCAGCGGGACAGCCTACAATGAGCAGTTCTTC. It encodes CASGTAYNEQFF.

J is TRBJ2-3 and V is TRBV7-6; TRBD2 is a possible D gene (5 bases). The CDR3 is 15 residues long. CDR1 and CDR2 (germline): SGHVS, FNYEAQ. With 1 base removed from V and 0 bases from J, the gap between germline ends came to 8 bases. CDR3 bases: TGTGCCAGCAGCTTAGGGGGAGCTAGCACAGATACGCAGTATTTT. Its protein is CASSLGGASTDTQYF.

This clone was observed many times. The CDR3 loop is CASSRGTGAEKLFF. Here the CDR3 DNA reads TGCGCCAGCAGCCGCGGGACAGGGGCTGAAAAACTGTTTTTT. The chain employs TRBV4-3 and TRBJ1-4; 10 nucleotides line up with TRBD1. This CDR3 has 14 residues. Trimming took 4 bases from V and 7 from J; bases not matched to a gene: 3. Germline V gives CDR1 LGHNA, CDR2 YSLEER.

The chain is built from TRBV7-2 and TRBJ2-7; possibly TRBD2 for D (5 bases). The CDR3 length is 13 residues. V lost 4 bases and J lost 2, with 9 bases in between. The germline V gene encodes CDR1 SGHTA and CDR2 FQGNSA. This chain's CDR3 is CASSSRGTYEQYF. CDR3 DNA sequence: TGTGCCAGCAGCTCCCGGGGAACCTACGAGCAGTACTTC. The entire variable domain, with the rest obtained from reference TRBV7-2 and TRBJ2-7, is as follows: GAGVSQSPSNKVTEKGKDVELRCDPISGHTALYWYRQSLGQGLEFLIYFQGNSAPDKSGLPSDRFSAERTGGSVSTLTIQRTQQEDSAVYLCASSSRGTYEQYFGPGTRLTVT.

The chain is built from TRBV5-8 and TRBJ1-1; no definite D call. V lost 0 bases to trimming and J lost 4 bases, with 10 bases between them. CDR1 and CDR2 from the germline V gene are SGHTS and YDEGEE. The CDR3 is 14 residues long. For the CDR3, the DNA is TGTGCCAGCAGCTTGGTGGTTCGAGTCACTGAAGCTTTCTTT. It encodes CASSLVVRVTEAFF.

This rearrangement joins TRBV30 to TRBJ2-3, with a possible D match to TRBD2 (5 bases). Germline V gives CDR1 GTSNPN, CDR2 SVGIG (reference sequence). The V and J ends lost 5 bases and 0 bases respectively, with 15 bases between them. The CDR3 sequence is 15 residues long. This CDR3 reads CAWGWGVESTDTQYF. DNA of the CDR3: TGTGCCTGGGGATGGGGAGTGGAGAGCACAGATACGCAGTATTTT.

This chain joins TRBV5-8 and TRBJ2-2, with a possible D match to TRBD1 (6 bases). This CDR3 has 15 amino acids. Germline CDR1 and CDR2: SGHTS and YDEGEE. V gave up 0 bases and J gave up 4 bases, with 10 bases separating them. The CDR3 spells CASSLDRVVTGELFF. The CDR3 region has the DNA TGTGCCAGCAGCTTGGACAGGGTTGTCACCGGGGAGCTGTTTTTT.

The CDR3 coding sequence is TGCGCCAGCAGCTTGAGTAGCAACCTAGGTAATGAGCAGTTCTTC. Its translation: CASSLSSNLGNEQFF. V usage is TRBV5-1 and J usage is TRBJ2-1; the D is unclear. Trimming shortened V by 1 base and J by 7 bases, and 15 bases separated the two germline ends. From germline, CDR1 is SGHRS and CDR2 YFSETQ. This CDR3 is built from 15 residues.

This chain links TRBV18 with TRBJ2-1, with TRBD2 as a possible D gene (7 bases). The germline gives CDR1 KGHSH, CDR2 LQKENI. The CDR3 has 15 amino acids. Trimming removed 3 bases from V and 8 bases from J, with 17 bases in between. The CDR3 DNA is TGTGCCAGCTCACCTGCGGGGGCCCCGGGACATGAGCAGTTCTTC. This encodes CASSPAGAPGHEQFF.

The chain has TRBV11-2 and TRBJ2-1; 9 bases fit TRBD1. V dropped 1 base and J dropped 9; count of bases not matched to a gene: 4. Germline values: CDR1 SGHAT, CDR2 FQNNGV. This CDR3 contains 14 residues. The CDR3 protein is CASSLAPTGGEQFF. The CDR3 nucleotides read TGTGCCAGCAGCTTAGCACCGACAGGGGGTGAGCAGTTCTTC.

This chain links TRBV5-8 with TRBJ1-4; D gene ambiguous. Germline values: CDR1 SGHTS, CDR2 YDEGEE. The CDR3 is 13 amino acids. Deletions cut 4 bases from V and 11 bases from J, with 15 bases between. CDR3 loop: CASSVSLGRKLFF. In nucleotides, the CDR3 is TGTGCCAGCAGCGTCTCGTTGGGCAGGAAACTGTTTTTT.

The rearrangement uses TRBV5-5 and TRBJ2-5; D possibly matches TRBD1 or TRBD2 (5 bases each). CDR3 length: 13 amino acids. Germline assignment: CDR1 SGHKS and CDR2 YYEKEE (reference sequence). V lost 4 bases and J lost 5, with 12 bases in between. CDR3 protein: CASSLRERETQYF. CDR3 coding DNA: TGTGCCAGCAGCCTCAGGGAGCGGGAGACCCAGTACTTC.

This clone was seen once. Different DNA sequences within this sample yield the same CDR3. The rearrangement links TRBV7-2 to TRBJ2-1, with a possible D match to TRBD1 (6 bases). The germline CDR1 and CDR2 sequences are SGHTA and FQGNSA. The CDR3 contains 13 residues. V was trimmed by 5 bases and J by 7 bases, leaving 12 bases between them. The CDR3 coding sequence is TGTGCCAGCAGCCGCGGACAGTTAAATGAGCAGTTCTTC. This sequence encodes CASSRGQLNEQFF.

V and J are TRBV2 and TRBJ2-7, with 8 bases matching TRBD1. J gave up 2 bases and V 9 bases, and 9 bases lay outside the gene matches. The germline V gene has CDR1 SNHLY and CDR2 FYNNEI. There are 14 residues in the CDR3. The DNA for the CDR3 is TGTGCCAGTCTGGGTGACAGGGGAGCCTACGAGCAGTACTTC. Its protein product is CASLGDRGAYEQYF. The variable domain in full, with the rest retrieved from reference TRBV2 and TRBJ2-7, is EPEVTQTPSHQVTQMGQEVILRCVPISNHLYFYWYRQILGQKVEFLVSFYNNEISEKSEIFDDQFSVERPDGSNFTLKIRSTKLEDSAMYFCASLGDRGAYEQYFGPGTRLTVT.

This clone has just one count. The chain recombines TRBV5-1 with TRBJ1-1, with 7 bases matching TRBD1. V dropped 3 bases and J dropped 5; count of bases not matched to a gene: 4. Germline V CDR1 and CDR2: SGHRS, YFSETQ. The CDR3 extends over 13 amino acids. The CDR3, as DNA: TGCGCCAGCAGCTCGACAGGGAGGACTGAAGCTTTCTTT. Translation gives CASSSTGRTEAFF.

The chain links TRBV9 to TRBJ2-3; D is possibly TRBD2 (8 bases). Germline loops: CDR1 SGDLS, CDR2 YYNGEE. V was pared by 3 bases and J by 1 base, with 15 bases between. The CDR3 runs to 16 residues. CDR3 nucleotides: TGTGCCAGCAGCGCAGGGGGGACTAGACGCACAGATACGCAGTATTTT. Amino acid sequence: CASSAGGTRRTDTQYF.

The chain recombines TRBV28 with TRBJ2-7; D is possibly TRBD2 (5 bases). Trimming took off 5 bases at V and 6 bases at J, with 11 bases between the two ends. The CDR3 extends over 12 amino acids. Germline CDR1 and CDR2: MDHEN and SYDVKM. The CDR3 spells CASSPRRGEQYF. CDR3 nucleotide sequence: TGTGCCAGCAGTCCTCGACGGGGCGAGCAGTACTTC.

The chain combines TRBV28 with TRBJ2-5; TRBD1 matches at 9 bases. The germline gives CDR1 MDHEN, CDR2 SYDVKM. This CDR3 contains 15 residues. V was clipped by 5 bases and J by 4 bases; unmatched bases: 8. The CDR3 DNA reads as TGTGCCAGCAGTGGGGACAGGGCGATTGGAGAGACCCAGTACTTC. Translation: CASSGDRAIGETQYF.

V gene TRBV5-1 combines with J gene TRBJ2-1; D is unclear. Germline CDR1 and CDR2: SGHRS and YFSETQ. Trimming shortened V by 0 bases and J by 1 base, and 8 bases separated the two germline ends. CDR3 length equals 15 residues. The CDR3, as DNA: TGCGCCAGCAGCTTGGTTGTGAATTCCTACAATGAGCAGTTCTTC. Its translation is CASSLVVNSYNEQFF.

The CDR3, as DNA: TGTGCCAGCAGCAATCGGTCCAGAGGACTAGTCACAGATACGCAGTATTTT. It is translated as CASSNRSRGLVTDTQYF. V gene TRBV21-1 combines with J gene TRBJ2-3; the D segment call TRBD2 is taken from the table without a DNA check. TRBV21-1 is a pseudogene segment. CDR3 length equals 17 residues.

This sequence joins TRBV4-1 and TRBJ1-1; D unresolved. The germline V gene encodes CDR1 MGHRA and CDR2 YSYEKL. Trimming removed 2 bases from V and 1 base from J, with 8 bases in between. The CDR3 spans 14 residues. DNA for the CDR3: TGCGCCAGCAGCCAAAGGGAGGGGAACACTGAAGCTTTCTTT. It codes for CASSQREGNTEAFF.

A word on this clone: Since a much larger clone is just one base distant, this may be a read error. The gene calls are TRBV18 and TRBJ2-7; TRBD2 matches at 13 bases. Germline V gives CDR1 KGHSH, CDR2 LQKENI. The J segment lost 3 bases and the V segment lost 8 bases, leaving 13 bases of the junction unmatched. CDR3 size: 17 residues. CDR3: CASPSTGTSGIRYEQYF. The CDR3 nucleotides read TGTGCCAGCCCATCAACCGGGACTAGCGGGATACGCTACGAGCAGTACTTC.

The genes are TRBV25-1 and TRBJ2-5; D may be TRBD2 (6 bases). CDR3 length: 17 amino acids. CDR1 is MGHDK, CDR2 SYGVNS, per germline. V gave up 3 bases and J gave up 2 bases, with 19 bases separating them. The CDR3 spells CASSDGRVAGPQETQYF. The CDR3 coding sequence is TGTGCCAGCAGTGATGGTAGGGTGGCGGGGCCGCAAGAGACCCAGTACTTC.